This T cell receptor beta chain emerged from a study of cytomegalovirus exposure and HLA in healthy donors. Study-wide results and caveats: V- and J-gene trimming in TCR beta was tied to a missense DCLRE1C variant by an analysis performed later. V segments that were indistinguishable, TRBV6-2 and TRBV6-3 among them, were omitted from analysis. In a later analysis, CMV-associated beta chains were mostly HLA-associated, it appeared. Analysis was performed later, and it showed HLA-associated TCR beta chains to be more clonally expanded than equally common others.

13 Jbeta primers and 60 Vbeta primers were used for the PCR. The table came from immunoSEQ multiplex PCR; TCRdb's copy has only in-frame clones and leaves some out. This table has about 140,000 clones, 82% appearing once. On this clone: No antigen is known for it.

Germline lookup yields CDR1 SQVTM and CDR2 ANQGSEA. The length of the CDR3 is 14 residues. After removal of 4 bases from V and 7 bases from J, the junction contained 7 bases not matched to a gene. The sequencing input was PBMCs. This TCR came from a male donor in good health and CMV-seronegative. This chain joins TRBV29-1 and TRBJ2-1; 10 nucleotides line up with TRBD1. CDR3 coding DNA: TGCAGCGTTGTCCCCCGGGACAGGGGAAATGAGCAGTTCTTC. It translates to CSVVPRDRGNEQFF.